Following are 30 T cell receptor beta chains from one sample sequenced in a study of T cell repertoires in cytomegalovirus infection. TCRdb itself ran the reads through MiXCR, one entry per CDR3 protein. The sample has hundreds of thousands of distinct CDR3 sequences, 20% to 25% seen once; the top ten hold approximately 8%. Sequences were obtained from CD8+ T cells from PBMCs. These receptors originate from a human donor in good health (CMV status not recorded). Some clones in this sample may be carry-over from other donors' samples.

The rearrangement uses TRBV4-1 and TRBJ2-1, with 12 bases matching TRBD1. Germline V lookup: CDR1 MGHRA, CDR2 YSYEKL. This CDR3 region has 15 residues. The J segment lost 8 bases and the V segment lost 3 bases, leaving 5 bases of the junction unmatched. The CDR3 reads CASSHRDRGLDEQFF. CDR3 nucleotide sequence: TGCGCCAGCAGCCATCGGGACAGGGGGCTTGATGAGCAGTTCTTC.

The CDR3: CASSLASRGTGGTGELFF. CDR3 nucleotides: TGTGCCAGCAGCTTAGCCTCTAGGGGGACAGGGGGCACCGGGGAGCTGTTTTTT. The genes are TRBV7-8 and TRBJ2-2; 11 nucleotides line up with TRBD1. The length of the CDR3 is 18 residues. Trimming cost V 0 bases and J 4 bases; bases outside gene matches: 7. Germline V gene sequence: CDR1 SGHVS, CDR2 FQNEAQ.

This clonotype came up many times. CDR3 sequence (DNA): TGTGCCAGCAGCCACCTGAGAGCCACCGGGGAGCTGTTTTTT. Translation gives CASSHLRATGELFF. The chain recombines TRBV7-8 with TRBJ2-2, with D unresolved. The CDR3 covers 14 residues. V was cut by 5 bases and J by 4 bases, with 11 bases left in between. Germline-derived CDR1 and CDR2 are SGHVS and FQNEAQ.

This clonotype was picked up many times. This chain connects TRBV7-9 to TRBJ2-6; D unresolved. Trimming took 2 bases from V and 4 from J, leaving 9 bases between them. Looked up from germline, CDR1 is SEHNR and CDR2 is FQNEAQ (reference sequence). CDR3 length: 15 amino acids. The CDR3 here is CASSLFKLGANVLTF. CDR3 sequence (DNA): TGTGCCAGCAGCTTATTTAAACTGGGGGCCAACGTCCTGACTTTC.

This clonotype turned up a few times. CDR3 DNA: TGTGCCATCAGTGTATCGACAGATACGCAGTATTTT. Translating gives CAISVSTDTQYF. The chain employs TRBV10-3 and TRBJ2-3, with D hard to call. The germline V gene encodes CDR1 ENHRY and CDR2 SYGVKD. The CDR3 is made up of 12 amino acids. V lost 4 bases and J lost 3, with 5 bases in between.

The gene calls are TRBV13 and TRBJ1-3; D ambiguous. CDR3 length: 17 amino acids. CDR1 is PRHDT and CDR2 is FYEKMQ in the germline V gene (reference sequence). Trimming took 0 bases from V and 0 from J, leaving 12 bases between them. The CDR3 loop reads CASSLGGRSSSGNTIYF. The CDR3 DNA reads TGTGCCAGCAGCTTAGGGGGCAGGAGTAGCTCTGGAAACACCATATATTTT.

This clonotype was found many times. This sequence joins TRBV28 and TRBJ2-7; D might be TRBD1 (5 bases). This CDR3 region has 12 residues. With 3 bases removed from V and 3 bases from J, the gap between germline ends came to 6 bases. Per germline, CDR1 MDHEN and CDR2 SYDVKM. The CDR3 bases are TGTGCCAGCAGTTTGGGGCACTACGAGCAGTACGTC. This translates into CASSLGHYEQYV.

This clonotype was counted ten times or more. The rearrangement links TRBV7-8 to TRBJ2-2, with D possibly being TRBD1 (5 bases). Trimming cost V 1 base and J 11 bases, with 17 bases left between them. The CDR3 has 15 residues. CDR1 is SGHVS and CDR2 is FQNEAQ in the germline V gene. The CDR3 here is CASSLGFGQQPELFF. The CDR3 DNA is TGTGCCAGCAGCTTAGGCTTTGGACAACAGCCAGAGCTGTTTTTT.

The gene calls are TRBV29-1 and TRBJ2-2; 7 positions match TRBD2. The ends lost 0 bases at V and 0 bases at J; junction bases unmatched: 4. The CDR3 sequence is 16 residues long. Per the germline V gene, CDR1 is SQVTM and CDR2 is ANQGSEA. The CDR3 is CSVEEGRGANTGELFF. The CDR3 DNA sequence: TGCAGCGTTGAAGAAGGTCGGGGGGCGAACACCGGGGAGCTGTTTTTT.

CDR3 residues: CASRNRAYQPQHF. CDR3 sequence (DNA): TGTGCCAGCAGAAACAGGGCCTATCAGCCCCAGCATTTT. V is TRBV2 and J is TRBJ1-5; D perhaps matches TRBD1 (6 bases). CDR3 length: 13 amino acids. Germline V gene lookup returns CDR1 SNHLY and CDR2 FYNNEI. Trimming took 6 bases from V and 5 from J, leaving 11 bases between them.

The chain recombines TRBV20-1 with TRBJ1-1; D call uncertain. V was cut by 2 bases and J by 3 bases, with 10 bases left in between. From germline, CDR1 is DFQATT and CDR2 SNEGSKA (reference sequence). This CDR3 region has 13 residues. The CDR3 loop is CSARWSGHTEAFF. In DNA, the CDR3 is TGCAGTGCTAGATGGAGTGGGCACACTGAAGCTTTCTTT.

The chain combines TRBV29-1 with TRBJ1-2; 9 bases are a match to TRBD1. V shed 5 bases, J shed 2 bases, and the junction held 9 bases outside the gene matches. CDR3 length: 15 residues. The germline V gene encodes CDR1 SQVTM and CDR2 ANQGSEA. In DNA form, the CDR3 reads TGCAGCGTTTTGCATCCGGGACAGGGAAACTATGGCTACACCTTC. This encodes CSVLHPGQGNYGYTF.

This clonotype was recorded a few times. CDR3 region: CASSQDSGGTYEQYF. The CDR3 region has the DNA TGTGCCAGCAGCCAAGATTCGGGGGGTACCTACGAGCAGTACTTC. This chain joins TRBV14 and TRBJ2-7; 7 bases map to TRBD2. CDR3 length: 15 amino acids. Germline assignment: CDR1 SGHDN and CDR2 FVKESK. V lost 0 bases, J lost 2 bases, and 4 bases stayed unmatched.

The rearrangement joins TRBV19 to TRBJ1-1, with unresolved D. V was trimmed by 0 bases and J by 6 bases, leaving 8 bases between them. The CDR3 is 13 residues long. The germline V gene encodes CDR1 LNHDA and CDR2 SQIVND (reference sequence). CDR3 protein: CASSIEGISEAFF. CDR3 DNA: TGTGCCAGTAGTATAGAAGGGATCTCTGAAGCTTTCTTT. The entire variable domain, with the rest obtained from reference TRBV19 and TRBJ1-1, is as follows: DGGITQSPKYLFRKEGQNVTLSCEQNLNHDAMYWYRQDPGQGLRLIYYSQIVNDFQKGDIAEGYSVSREKKESFPLTVTSAQKNPTAFYLCASSIEGISEAFFGQGTRLTVV.

This clonotype was recorded at least ten times. The chain links TRBV28 to TRBJ2-2, with 7 bases fitting TRBD1. This CDR3 has 15 amino acids. V lost 6 bases and J lost 0; bases outside the gene matches: 4. Germline V CDR1 and CDR2: MDHEN, SYDVKM. The chain's CDR3 is CASRAGTANTGELFF. In DNA form, the CDR3 reads TGTGCCAGCAGGGCCGGGACAGCGAACACCGGGGAGCTGTTTTTT.

This clonotype appeared many times. V usage is TRBV28 and J usage is TRBJ2-2; D is ambiguous. V gave up 3 bases and J gave up 1 base, with 12 bases separating them. This CDR3 is built from 16 residues. CDR1 is MDHEN and CDR2 is SYDVKM in the germline V gene. In nucleotides, the CDR3 is TGTGCCAGCAGTTTTCTGACTGAAATGAACACCGGGGAGCTGTTTTTT. Amino acids: CASSFLTEMNTGELFF.

In its sample, this clonotype was seen a few times. The chain links TRBV2 to TRBJ2-3; D is tentatively TRBD1 or TRBD2 (5 bases each). V lost 4 bases and J 3 bases, leaving 11 bases between the germline ends. The CDR3 totals 14 residues. Germline V gene data show CDR1 as SNHLY and CDR2 as FYNNEI. This chain's CDR3 is CASSGGAGTDTQYF. CDR3 nucleotides: TGTGCCAGCAGTGGAGGGGCCGGGACAGATACGCAGTATTTT.

The J gene is TRBJ2-1, the V gene TRBV27; the D gene is possibly TRBD1 (6 bases). This CDR3 contains 16 residues. Germline CDR1 MNHEY, CDR2 SMNVEV (reference sequence). Trimming removed 0 bases from V and 1 base from J, with 10 bases in between. CDR3 nucleotide sequence: TGTGCCAGCAGTTTATCTCGAGGGGGATCCTACAATGAGCAGTTCTTC. Protein sequence: CASSLSRGGSYNEQFF.

This clonotype was detected ten times or more. V is TRBV7-2 and J is TRBJ1-1; 7 bases agree with TRBD1. This CDR3 spans 16 amino acids. The germline V gene has CDR1 SGHTA and CDR2 FQGNSA. J lost 3 bases, V lost 3 bases, and 10 bases had no gene match. Written as DNA, the CDR3 is TGTGCCAGCAGCTTGCTCGCAGGGGGTCTGGACACTGAAGCTTTCTTT. This codes for CASSLLAGGLDTEAFF. The whole variable domain, filled in from reference TRBV7-2 and TRBJ1-1, reads GAGVSQSPSNKVTEKGKDVELRCDPISGHTALYWYRQSLGQGLEFLIYFQGNSAPDKSGLPSDRFSAERTGGSVSTLTIQRTQQEDSAVYLCASSLLAGGLDTEAFFGQGTRLTVV.

This clonotype was counted ten times or more. V gene TRBV2 combines with J gene TRBJ2-7, with no clear D. Germline assignment: CDR1 SNHLY and CDR2 FYNNEI. The CDR3 consists of 11 residues. Between the trimmed V and J ends, which lost 6 bases and 1 base, there was a span of 4 bases. The CDR3 sequence: CASRGSYEQYF. CDR3 bases: TGTGCCAGCAGGGGATCCTACGAGCAGTACTTC.

The chain links TRBV6-5 to TRBJ1-2; D gene unclear. The V end lost 7 bases, the J end lost 3 bases, and 27 bases lay between the germline ends. The CDR3 consists of 18 residues. Germline lookup yields CDR1 MNHEY and CDR2 SVGAGI. The CDR3 loop reads CASTLRALPPGGYYGYTF. DNA of the CDR3: TGTGCCAGCACCTTACGTGCCTTACCCCCCGGCGGCTACTATGGCTACACCTTC.

This clonotype was observed at least ten times. CDR3 residues: CASKTDSRATGNTEAFF. The CDR3 coding sequence is TGTGCCAGCAAAACGGACAGCCGAGCTACCGGCAACACTGAAGCTTTCTTT. The chain has TRBV12-3 or TRBV12-4 and TRBJ1-1; possibly TRBD1 for D (6 bases). The V end was cut by 7 bases, the J end by 2 bases, with 23 bases between. The CDR3 extends over 17 amino acids.

Concerning this clonotype itself: Lacking the conserved final phenylalanine or tryptophan, this CDR3 likely reflects a read error. V gene TRBV19 combines with J gene TRBJ2-2; D is undetermined. The V gene lost 8 bases and the J gene lost 7 bases, with 8 bases spanning the gap. CDR1 is LNHDA and CDR2 is SQIVND in the germline V gene (reference sequence). The CDR3 loop spans 11 amino acids. In nucleotides, the CDR3 is TGTGCCAGTCTGTTGAGCGGGGAGCTGTTTTCT. It translates to CASLLSGELFS.

This clonotype came up once. This chain links TRBV7-6 with TRBJ1-1; the D gene is possibly TRBD1 (6 bases). There are 13 residues in the CDR3. Germline V gives CDR1 SGHVS, CDR2 FNYEAQ. V lost 4 bases and J 6 bases, leaving 12 bases between the germline ends. The CDR3 sequence is CASSYTGFAEAFF. DNA of the CDR3: TGTGCCAGCAGCTATACAGGGTTCGCTGAAGCTTTCTTT.

DNA for the CDR3: TGTGCCAGCAGTTCGTGGGGCTACACCTTC. Residues: CASSSWGYTF. The rearrangement uses TRBV28 and TRBJ1-2, with D unresolved. V was pared by 4 bases and J by 8 bases, with 5 bases between. CDR1 is MDHEN, CDR2 SYDVKM, per germline. This CDR3 region has 10 residues.

This chain connects TRBV7-2 to TRBJ2-5; TRBD2 aligns across 7 bases. Germline V gene sequence: CDR1 SGHTA, CDR2 FQGNSA. The CDR3 has 15 amino acids. The junction had 5 bases not matched to a gene; V was cut back by 0 bases and J by 4 bases. The CDR3 bases are TGTGCCAGCAGCTTAGCGCCCAGCGGGGCAGAGACCCAGTACTTC. Its translation: CASSLAPSGAETQYF.

The chain joins TRBV4-1 to TRBJ2-4, with a possible D match to TRBD1 (5 bases). CDR1 is MGHRA and CDR2 is YSYEKL in the germline V gene. V lost 0 bases and J lost 1, with 16 bases in between. This CDR3 has 18 amino acids. The CDR3 region has the DNA TGCGCCAGCAGCCAAGATTGGAATCAGGGTTTTGCCAAAAACATTCAGTACTTC. It translates to CASSQDWNQGFAKNIQYF.

The count of this clonotype is one. CDR3: CSAFSGPGLGHMGDTGELFF. The DNA for the CDR3 is TGCAGTGCTTTCTCTGGACCGGGACTGGGGCACATGGGGGACACCGGGGAGCTGTTTTTT. V and J are TRBV20-1 and TRBJ2-2; weak D call: TRBD2 (6 bases). This CDR3 is built from 20 residues. Looked up from germline, CDR1 is DFQATT and CDR2 is SNEGSKA (reference sequence). V gave up 5 bases and J gave up 3 bases, with 31 bases separating them.

This clonotype was found a few times. This sequence joins TRBV7-2 and TRBJ1-2; 8 nucleotides align to TRBD1. The CDR3 loop spans 15 amino acids. V dropped 3 bases and J dropped 5; count of bases not matched to a gene: 8. Germline-derived CDR1 and CDR2 are SGHTA and FQGNSA. The CDR3 is CASSFQGAPSYGYTF. The CDR3 DNA sequence: TGTGCCAGCAGCTTTCAGGGGGCTCCCTCATATGGCTACACCTTC.

Many counts were recorded for this clonotype. The chain is built from TRBV28 and TRBJ2-3, with TRBD2 matching 9 bases. CDR3 length equals 16 residues. Germline assignment: CDR1 MDHEN and CDR2 SYDVKM. V lost 4 bases to trimming and J lost 0 bases; unmatched junction nucleotides: 5. CDR3 DNA: TGTGCCAGCAGTTCGACTAGCGGAACTAGCACAGATACGCAGTATTTT. The encoded protein is CASSSTSGTSTDTQYF.